These 6 T cell receptor beta chains share one sample of origin, sequenced in a study of cytomegalovirus exposure and HLA in healthy donors. Primers included in the PCR were 60 Vbeta and 13 Jbeta primers. The repertoire was sequenced with immunoSEQ multiplex PCR; TCRdb's copy has only in-frame clones and lacks some. Its clone listing holds about 200,000 clones. Sequencing was done on a sample of PBMCs. Source of these receptors: a girl aged 2-10 years in good health and CMV-seropositive.

V gene TRBV25-1 combines with J gene TRBJ1-2, with 7 bases that match TRBD1. Germline V gene data show CDR1 as MGHDK and CDR2 as SYGVNS. With V trimmed by 3 bases and J by 6 bases, 13 bases remained unmatched. The CDR3 spans 16 residues. The CDR3 nucleotides are TGTGCCAGCAGTGATCGAGGACAGGTAGAACGGGATGGCTACACCTTC. Amino acids: CASSDRGQVERDGYTF.

This chain links TRBV6-1 with TRBJ1-1; 7 bases align to TRBD1. Trimming cost V 2 bases and J 6 bases; bases outside gene matches: 9. The CDR3 totals 15 residues. Germline V gene lookup returns CDR1 MNHNS and CDR2 SASEGT. For the CDR3, the DNA is TGTGCCAGCAGTGAATTAGAGACAGGGAATTCTGAAGCTTTCTTT. It codes for CASSELETGNSEAFF.

As DNA, the CDR3 is TGCGCCAGCAGCCAAGGACAGGGACAAGGAGATACGCAGTATTTT. This translates into CASSQGQGQGDTQYF. V and J are TRBV10-1 and TRBJ2-3; 8 bases fit TRBD1. The V gene end was trimmed by 6 bases and the J gene end by 5 bases; junction bases not matched to a gene: 10. CDR1 and CDR2 from the germline V gene are WNHNN and SYGVQD (reference sequence). The CDR3 is 15 amino acids.

This chain connects TRBV18 to TRBJ1-6; a weak D match, TRBD1 (6 bases). V lost 2 bases and J lost 5, with 7 bases in between. The CDR3 totals 14 residues. Germline V gene lookup returns CDR1 KGHSH and CDR2 LQKENI. CDR3 sequence: CASSPSGDNSPLHF. The CDR3 DNA is TGTGCCAGCTCACCATCAGGGGATAATTCACCCCTCCACTTT.

This chain uses TRBV6-5 with TRBJ1-1; the D gene is possibly TRBD1 (6 bases). The CDR3 totals 12 residues. Germline CDR1 and CDR2: MNHEY and SVGAGI. The V and J ends lost 5 bases and 8 bases respectively, with 12 bases between them. The CDR3 region is CASSTGWGEAFF. CDR3 sequence (DNA): TGTGCCAGCAGTACAGGGTGGGGGGAAGCTTTCTTT.

V usage is TRBV23-1 and J usage is TRBJ1-1; TRBD1 might be the D (6 bases). TRBV23-1 is flagged as an ORF with uncertain function. Trimming stripped 6 bases from V and 3 bases from J, with 23 bases between. The CDR3 has 17 amino acids. Here the CDR3 reads CASSPGGWGTRDTEAFF. The CDR3 DNA reads as TGCGCCAGCAGCCCGGGGGGTTGGGGGACACGGGACACTGAAGCTTTCTTT.